This TCR beta chain was captured in a study of type 1 regulatory T cells. Study context: T-allo10 is a Tr1-enriched, alloantigen-specific CD4 T cell product made in vitro.

One entry per CDR3 protein, called by TCRdb with MiXCR from the reads. The sample holds more than 2,000 distinct CDR3 sequences, around 6.7% seen once. The CDR3 spans 16 residues. CDR1 and CDR2 (germline): SGHTA, FQGNSA. V lost 5 bases and J lost 2, with 16 bases in between. This clonotype is categorized as medium-sized. The sequenced sample consisted of CD4+ T cells, either the whole sample or a sorted fraction (not recorded which). This clonotype was obtained from a human donor in good health. The chain has TRBV7-2 and TRBJ2-1; D unresolved. This CDR3 reads CASSQGWASTYNEQFF. The DNA for the CDR3 is TGTGCCAGCAGCCAAGGATGGGCCAGCACCTACAATGAGCAGTTCTTC.